Presented here are 21 T cell receptor beta chains from one specimen sequenced in a study of human T cells and chemical hapten exposure. Time point noted: patch test 3, about 24 weeks after DPC sensitization. Treatment in this sample: therapeutic diphenylcyclopropenone sensitization with weekly scalp DPC. MiXCR, applied by TCRdb to the RACE reads, yields one record per CDR3 protein. In the table there are about 160,000 distinct CDR3 sequences, about 30% of which are singletons. Material: whole blood, obtained in connection with sensitization to the hapten diphenylcyclopropenone (DPC). The receptors shown here come from a woman between 18 and 29 years old with alopecia areata. Some clones in this sample may be carry-over from other donors' samples.

The chain joins TRBV11-2 to TRBJ1-5; no clear D. This CDR3 contains 13 residues. The germline V gene has CDR1 SGHAT and CDR2 FQNNGV. V was trimmed by 2 bases and J by 7 bases, leaving 9 bases between them. In DNA form, the CDR3 reads TGTGCCAGCAGCTTACGTGGGATGCAGCCCCAGCATTTT. It encodes CASSLRGMQPQHF.

This chain uses TRBV18 with TRBJ2-7, with D possibly matching TRBD2 (5 bases). Germline assignment: CDR1 KGHSH and CDR2 LQKENI. CDR3 length equals 13 residues. V dropped 2 bases and J dropped 4 bases, with 9 bases sitting between them. In DNA, the CDR3 is TGTGCCAGCTCACCAGAAGGGAGATACGAGCAGTACTTC. This encodes CASSPEGRYEQYF.

V usage is TRBV20-1 and J usage is TRBJ2-3, with TRBD1 matching over 10 bases. CDR3 length equals 15 residues. Looked up from germline, CDR1 is DFQATT and CDR2 is SNEGSKA (reference sequence). The V segment lost 2 bases and the J segment 4 bases; nucleotides outside the gene matches: 6. CDR3 sequence: CSARPGTGAPDTQYF. In DNA form, the CDR3 reads TGCAGTGCTAGACCCGGGACAGGGGCCCCAGATACGCAGTATTTT.

The rearrangement links TRBV4-2 to TRBJ2-7, with 7 bases that match TRBD1. Trimming removed 0 bases from V and 4 bases from J; junction bases left unmatched: 12. The CDR3 length is 17 residues. Germline V CDR1 and CDR2: LGHNA, YNFKEQ. The CDR3 here is CASSQENTGALRYEQYF. The CDR3 DNA reads TGTGCCAGCAGCCAAGAGAATACAGGGGCCCTCAGGTACGAGCAGTACTTC.

The table lists this clonotype with a few counts. V and J are TRBV9 and TRBJ2-1, with no clear D. Trimming stripped 0 bases from V and 0 bases from J, with 7 bases between. The length of the CDR3 is 15 residues. Germline V gene sequence: CDR1 SGDLS, CDR2 YYNGEE. This CDR3 is CASSVEWASYNEQFF. CDR3 DNA sequence: TGTGCCAGCAGCGTAGAATGGGCCTCCTACAATGAGCAGTTCTTC.

A few counts support this clonotype. This chain connects TRBV7-2 to TRBJ1-3; D remains unclear. Trimming shortened V by 8 bases and J by 8 bases, and 25 bases separated the two germline ends. Germline V gives CDR1 SGHTA, CDR2 FQGNSA. This CDR3 spans 16 amino acids. CDR3 sequence: CASYLEARDAADTIYF. In nucleotides, the CDR3 is TGTGCCAGCTATTTAGAGGCGCGGGATGCCGCGGACACCATATATTTT.

The rearrangement joins TRBV15 to TRBJ1-2; 7 bases are a match to TRBD1. J gave up 3 bases and V 0 bases, and 1 base lay outside the gene matches. The CDR3 is 14 residues long. Germline lookup yields CDR1 LNHNV and CDR2 YYDKDF (reference sequence). Here the CDR3 reads CATSRDQGDYGYTF. As DNA, the CDR3 is TGTGCCACCAGCAGAGATCAGGGGGACTATGGCTACACCTTC.

The rearrangement joins TRBV30 to TRBJ1-6; a possible D gene is TRBD1 (6 bases). The V gene lost 3 bases and the J gene lost 15 bases, with 9 bases spanning the gap. This CDR3 region has 10 residues. Germline-derived CDR1 and CDR2 are GTSNPN and SVGIG (reference sequence). CDR3 in amino acids: CAWRTGGLHF. The CDR3 region has the DNA TGTGCCTGGAGGACAGGAGGCCTCCACTTT.

This CDR3 is CASSLGAHEQYF. DNA of the CDR3: TGCGCCAGCAGCTTGGGGGCGCATGAGCAGTACTTC. The chain employs TRBV5-1 and TRBJ2-7; D uncertain. The CDR3 covers 12 residues. The ends were cut back, 0 bases at V and 7 bases at J, with 8 bases in the middle. Germline-derived CDR1 and CDR2 are SGHRS and YFSETQ.

At least ten counts were recorded for this clonotype. The V call is TRBV11-2, the J call TRBJ2-2, with D hard to call. CDR1 is SGHAT, CDR2 FQNNGV, per germline. The CDR3 contains 14 residues. V gave up 2 bases and J gave up 2 bases, with 6 bases separating them. CDR3 DNA sequence: TGTGCCAGCAGCTTAACGGGTAACACCGGGGAGCTGTTTTTT. It specifies CASSLTGNTGELFF.

The CDR3 here is CASSLRDRRPEDTQYF. For the CDR3, the DNA is TGTGCCAGCAGCTTAAGGGACCGTCGCCCGGAAGATACGCAGTATTTT. The chain employs TRBV7-8 and TRBJ2-3, with D perhaps TRBD1 or TRBD2 (5 bases each). V lost 2 bases and J lost 5, with 17 bases in between. Per germline, CDR1 SGHVS and CDR2 FQNEAQ. The CDR3 has 16 amino acids.

This chain joins TRBV21-1 and TRBJ1-5. TRBV21-1 is described as a pseudogene. CDR3 size: 16 residues. CDR3 DNA: TGTGCCAGCAGCAAAGTACTGGGGTTTCTTTATCAGCCCCAGCATTTT. This translates into CASSKVLGFLYQPQHF.

The rearrangement uses TRBV5-1 and TRBJ2-1; D gene uncertain. Germline CDR1 and CDR2: SGHRS and YFSETQ. The CDR3 length is 16 residues. With 0 bases removed from V and 0 bases from J, the gap between germline ends came to 10 bases. CDR3 nucleotide sequence: TGCGCCAGCAGCTTGGGGGGAAAAAGCTCCTACAATGAGCAGTTCTTC. Translation gives CASSLGGKSSYNEQFF.

V is TRBV20-1 and J is TRBJ2-3; D is ambiguous. Germline CDR1 DFQATT, CDR2 SNEGSKA (reference sequence). CDR3 length equals 13 residues. Trimming pared 2 bases from V and 5 bases from J, leaving 11 bases between. This CDR3 reads CSARPMKKDTQYF. In DNA form, the CDR3 reads TGCAGTGCTAGACCCATGAAGAAAGATACGCAGTATTTT.

The chain employs TRBV29-1 and TRBJ1-5, with D maybe TRBD1 (6 bases). The germline V gene has CDR1 SQVTM and CDR2 ANQGSEA. The CDR3 sequence is 13 residues long. V dropped 1 base and J dropped 6 bases, with 10 bases sitting between them. DNA of the CDR3: TGCAGCGTTGAAGTGGGGGGCGGTCAGCCCCAGCATTTT. Protein sequence: CSVEVGGGQPQHF.

This clonotype turned up a few times. The V gene is TRBV10-3, the J gene TRBJ2-3, with 9 bases that match TRBD2. J lost 2 bases, V lost 6 bases, and 9 bases had no gene match. Germline CDR1 ENHRY, CDR2 SYGVKD. The CDR3 length is 16 residues. The CDR3 loop reads CAIREGLARTTDTQYF. CDR3 DNA sequence: TGTGCCATCAGGGAGGGACTAGCTCGGACCACAGATACGCAGTATTTT.

DNA for the CDR3: TGTGCCAGCAAGGAGGAGCGGGGGCCCCTTCGAACGCAGTATTTT. This translates into CASKEERGPLRTQYF. The V gene is TRBV6-5, the J gene TRBJ2-3; 8 positions agree with TRBD2. The CDR3 spans 15 residues. Germline V gene data show CDR1 as MNHEY and CDR2 as SVGAGI. V dropped 7 bases and J dropped 9; count of bases not matched to a gene: 15.

This clonotype was observed a handful of times. The rearrangement links TRBV7-9 to TRBJ2-1; the match to TRBD2 covers 12 bases. After removal of 4 bases from V and 8 bases from J, the junction contained 3 bases not matched to a gene. The CDR3 has 14 residues. CDR1 SEHNR and CDR2 FQNEAQ come from the germline V gene (reference sequence). As DNA, the CDR3 is TGTGCCAGCAGCTCTAGCGGGGGGGCCGATGAGCAGTTCTTC. Protein: CASSSSGGADEQFF. The variable domain in full, with the rest retrieved from reference TRBV7-9 and TRBJ2-1, is DTGVSQNPRHKITKRGQNVTFRCDPISEHNRLYWYRQTLGQGPEFLTYFQNEAQLEKSRLLSDRFSAERPKGSFSTLEIQRTEQGDSAMYLCASSSSGGADEQFFGPGTRLTVL.

In its sample, this clonotype was seen a few times. The V and J genes are TRBV20-1 and TRBJ1-5, with 8 bases that match TRBD1. The CDR3 sequence is 21 residues long. V lost 0 bases to trimming and J lost 2 bases; unmatched junction nucleotides: 21. From germline, CDR1 is DFQATT and CDR2 SNEGSKA (reference sequence). CDR3 DNA: TGCAGTGCTAGAGATCCGGGAACGGCCAGGGGGCGCAGATTCGGCAATCAGCCCCAGCATTTT. It is translated as CSARDPGTARGRRFGNQPQHF.

There are a few counts of this clonotype. The V and J genes are TRBV7-3 and TRBJ1-6; tentative D call: TRBD1 (5 bases). V lost 0 bases and J lost 10, with 16 bases in between. Germline CDR1 reads SGHTA; CDR2 reads FQGTGA. The CDR3 sequence is 16 residues long. DNA of the CDR3: TGTGCCAGCAGCTTAACAACAGGCCTGACGGGATCACCCCTCCACTTT. This sequence encodes CASSLTTGLTGSPLHF. The variable domain in full, with the rest retrieved from reference TRBV7-3 and TRBJ1-6, is GAGVSQTPSNKVTEKGKYVELRCDPISGHTALYWYRQSLGQGPEFLIYFQGTGAADDSGLPNDRFFAVRPEGSVSTLKIQRTERGDSAVYLCASSLTTGLTGSPLHFGNGTRLTVT.

V is TRBV20-1 and J is TRBJ2-5; 7 bases fit TRBD2. The CDR3 is made up of 13 amino acids. Trimming removed 5 bases from V and 5 bases from J; junction bases left unmatched: 8. CDR1 is DFQATT and CDR2 is SNEGSKA in the germline V gene (reference sequence). In DNA, the CDR3 is TGCAGTGCTCCCGTGGCGGGGGTTGAGACCCAGTACTTC. Translated: CSAPVAGVETQYF.